The following is a T cell receptor beta chain sequence with its context. The CDR3 totals 15 residues. Unmatched junction bases numbered 4, after V lost 6 bases and J lost 0 bases. CDR1 is WNHNN, CDR2 SYGVQD, per germline (reference sequence). The data belong to a study of blood T cell repertoires in COVID-19. Only in-frame clones appear in the TCRdb table, and some are missing; sequencing was by immunoSEQ multiplex PCR. The data hold under 400,000 clones, with about 88% observed a single time. This TCR derives from a woman in her 30s who had been exposed to COVID-19. The J gene is TRBJ2-2, the V gene TRBV10-1; TRBD1 matches at 7 bases. Sequenced: PBMCs or T cells enriched from blood (not recorded which). In DNA, the CDR3 is TGCGCCAGCAGCTCAGGGGGAGCGAACACCGGGGAGCTGTTTTTT. It translates to CASSSGGANTGELFF.